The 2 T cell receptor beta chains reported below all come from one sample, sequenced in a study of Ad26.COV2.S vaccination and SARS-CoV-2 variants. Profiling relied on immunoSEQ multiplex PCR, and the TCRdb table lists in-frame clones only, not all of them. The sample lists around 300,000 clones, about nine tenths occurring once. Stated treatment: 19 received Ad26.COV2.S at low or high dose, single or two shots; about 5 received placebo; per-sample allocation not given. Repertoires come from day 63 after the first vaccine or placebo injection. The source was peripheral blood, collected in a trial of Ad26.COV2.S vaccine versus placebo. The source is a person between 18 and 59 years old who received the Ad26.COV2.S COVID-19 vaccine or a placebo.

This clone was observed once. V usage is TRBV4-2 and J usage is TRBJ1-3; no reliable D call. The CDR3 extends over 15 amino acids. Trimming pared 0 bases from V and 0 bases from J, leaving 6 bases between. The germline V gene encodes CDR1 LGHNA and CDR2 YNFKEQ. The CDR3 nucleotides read TGTGCCAGCAGCCAAGATTCAGTCTCTGGAAACACCATATATTTT. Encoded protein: CASSQDSVSGNTIYF.

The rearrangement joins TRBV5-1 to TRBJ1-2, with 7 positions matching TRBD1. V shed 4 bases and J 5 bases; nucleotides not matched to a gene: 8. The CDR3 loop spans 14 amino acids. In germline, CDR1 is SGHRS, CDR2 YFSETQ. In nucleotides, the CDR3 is TGCGCCAGCAGCGGCTCAGGGGGGTGGTATGGCTACACCTTC. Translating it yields CASSGSGGWYGYTF.